These 26 T cell receptor beta chains were sequenced from one sample in a study of blood T cell repertoires in COVID-19. The method was immunoSEQ multiplex PCR; TCRdb's version includes in-frame clones alone and lacks a portion of them. Of hundreds of thousands of clones listed, approximately 87% are singletons. The sequenced sample consisted of peripheral blood. These receptors were taken from a woman aged 45-60 years with active or convalescent COVID-19.

The genes are TRBV5-6 and TRBJ1-5; TRBD1 might be the D (5 bases). The CDR3 has 12 amino acids. From germline, CDR1 is SGHDT and CDR2 YYEEEE. Trimming pared 3 bases from V and 5 bases from J, leaving 6 bases between. The CDR3, as DNA: TGTGCCAGCAGCTGGGGGGATCAGCCCCAGCATTTT. This codes for CASSWGDQPQHF.

In its sample, this clone was seen once. V gene TRBV9 combines with J gene TRBJ1-1, with 7 nucleotides matching TRBD1. This CDR3 has 17 amino acids. CDR1 is SGDLS, CDR2 YYNGEE, per germline. Trimming took 0 bases from V and 3 from J; bases not matched to a gene: 11. The CDR3 coding sequence is TGTGCCAGCAGCGTAGATGTGAGGGGGCGGCAACACACTGAAGCTTTCTTT. It specifies CASSVDVRGRQHTEAFF. Combining the CDR3 with reference TRBV9 and TRBJ1-1 gives the whole variable domain DSGVTQTPKHLITATGQRVTLRCSPRSGDLSVYWYQQSLDQGLQFLIQYYNGEERAKGNILERFSAQQFPDLHSELNLSSLELGDSALYFCASSVDVRGRQHTEAFFGQGTRLTVV.

The J gene is TRBJ2-7, the V gene TRBV3-1 (or the pseudogene TRBV3-2), with 7 positions matching TRBD2. CDR3 length equals 13 residues. The junction had 7 bases not matched to a gene; V was cut back by 4 bases and J by 7 bases. The germline V gene encodes CDR1 LGHDT and CDR2 YNNKEL (reference sequence). The CDR3 DNA reads TGTGCCAGCAGCCCCTGGGAGGGAGAGGAGCAGTACTTC. This translates into CASSPWEGEEQYF.

This chain connects TRBV2 to TRBJ2-3; 8 bases align to TRBD2. This CDR3 contains 22 residues. V gave up 0 bases and J gave up 4 bases; unmatched junction bases: 24. In germline, CDR1 is SNHLY, CDR2 FYNNEI. This CDR3 reads CASSEALKLLAGGRRAADTQYF. As DNA, the CDR3 is TGTGCCAGCAGTGAAGCGCTTAAGCTTCTTGCGGGGGGTCGACGCGCCGCAGATACGCAGTATTTT.

The chain recombines TRBV28 with TRBJ1-1; D possibly corresponds to TRBD1 (5 bases). CDR3 length: 13 amino acids. CDR1 is MDHEN, CDR2 SYDVKM, per germline. V was cut by 6 bases and J by 6 bases, with 14 bases left in between. Here the CDR3 reads CASSLSGGAEAFF. Here the CDR3 DNA reads TGTGCCAGCAGCCTGTCCGGGGGAGCTGAAGCTTTCTTT.

The chain is built from TRBV9 and TRBJ1-4, with a possible D match to TRBD1 (6 bases). This CDR3 has 18 residues. CDR1 SGDLS and CDR2 YYNGEE come from the germline V gene. Trimming took 2 bases from V and 6 from J, leaving 23 bases between them. CDR3 region: CASSVTSTGGGAYEKLFF. CDR3 in DNA: TGTGCCAGCAGCGTTACCTCCACGGGGGGCGGAGCGTATGAAAAACTGTTTTTT.

This clone was seen just once. The rearrangement uses TRBV6-5 and TRBJ1-5, with 7 bases that match TRBD1. Germline V CDR1 and CDR2: MNHEY, SVGAGI. The CDR3 is 15 amino acids. With 0 bases clipped from V and 3 bases from J, the junction kept 2 bases outside the gene matches. The CDR3 DNA is TGTGCCAGCAGTTACTCAGGGACAGCCAATCAGCCCCAGCATTTT. Translating gives CASSYSGTANQPQHF.

The chain combines TRBV19 with TRBJ1-2; weak D call: TRBD1 (5 bases). The CDR3 runs to 16 residues. V lost 6 bases to trimming and J lost 9 bases, with 26 bases between them. CDR1 and CDR2 from the germline V gene are LNHDA and SQIVND (reference sequence). CDR3 in DNA: TGTGCCAGTAGCCCTTCTCCAGGGCAGGCTGTGCATAGCTACACCTTC. It codes for CASSPSPGQAVHSYTF.

The V gene is TRBV6-4, the J gene TRBJ1-1; 7 positions agree with TRBD1. Trimming cost V 3 bases and J 8 bases; bases outside gene matches: 6. CDR3 length: 13 residues. CDR1 is MRHNA and CDR2 is SNTAGT in the germline V gene. The CDR3 DNA sequence: TGTGCCAGCAGTGATGGAACAGGGGAGGAAGCTTTCTTT. Translation gives CASSDGTGEEAFF.

This chain joins TRBV7-2 and TRBJ1-1, with 7 bases identical to TRBD1. Unmatched junction bases numbered 7, after V lost 5 bases and J lost 4 bases. Per the germline V gene, CDR1 is SGHTA and CDR2 is FQGNSA. The length of the CDR3 is 14 residues. In nucleotides, the CDR3 is TGTGCCAGCAGCATCTGGACAGGAGGCACTGAAGCTTTCTTT. Its translation is CASSIWTGGTEAFF.

This rearrangement joins TRBV27 to TRBJ2-7, with 10 positions matching TRBD1. The ends lost 3 bases at V and 6 bases at J; junction bases unmatched: 14. This CDR3 contains 17 residues. The V gene's germline CDR1 is MNHEY and CDR2 SMNVEV (reference sequence). In DNA, the CDR3 is TGTGCCAGCAGTTTTTCGATAGCGGGACAGGGGCGTGCCGAGCAGTACTTC. It codes for CASSFSIAGQGRAEQYF.

This chain links TRBV7-9 with TRBJ2-2; TRBD2 is a possible D gene (6 bases). The CDR3 totals 19 residues. V was shortened by 5 bases and J by 1 base, with 23 bases between the two germline ends. Germline CDR1 SEHNR, CDR2 FQNEAQ (reference sequence). In DNA form, the CDR3 reads TGTGCCAGCAGCCCGCTAACCGCGCGGAGACTAGAGAACACCGGGGAGCTGTTTTTT. Its translation is CASSPLTARRLENTGELFF.

This clone occurred a few times. The genes are TRBV5-1 and TRBJ1-1, with TRBD1 matching over 10 bases. The CDR3 sequence is 18 residues long. The ends lost 3 bases at V and 1 base at J; junction bases unmatched: 12. Germline V gene sequence: CDR1 SGHRS, CDR2 YFSETQ. The CDR3 nucleotides read TGCGCCAGCAGCTATAGGAAAGCGGGACAGGGGCAGAACACTGAAGCTTTCTTT. Its translation: CASSYRKAGQGQNTEAFF.

Comment on this clone: This likely comes from a read error, as the CDR3 has no conserved phenylalanine or tryptophan at its end. The DNA is left out, because the CDR3 cannot be placed on it with certainty; the CDR3 is given as TCRdb lists it. V is TRBV27 and J is TRBJ2-7; the DNA was not compared with TRBD1, the D call given in the table. Germline V gene data show CDR1 as MNHEY and CDR2 as SMNVEV (reference sequence). The CDR3 extends over 14 residues, inclusive of both ends. This CDR3 reads CASSFDNRGSSRRR.

This sequence joins TRBV7-9 and TRBJ1-6; TRBD1 aligns across 12 bases. The V segment lost 3 bases and the J segment 5 bases; nucleotides outside the gene matches: 5. The germline V gene encodes CDR1 SEHNR and CDR2 FQNEAQ (reference sequence). This CDR3 has 17 residues. CDR3 in DNA: TGTGCCAGCAGCTTGGCCGGGACAGGGGGCAATAATTCACCCCTCCACTTT. It encodes CASSLAGTGGNNSPLHF. Complete variable domain (other parts from reference TRBV7-9 and TRBJ1-6): DTGVSQNPRHKITKRGQNVTFRCDPISEHNRLYWYRQTLGQGPEFLTYFQNEAQLEKSRLLSDRFSAERPKGSFSTLEIQRTEQGDSAMYLCASSLAGTGGNNSPLHFGNGTRLTVT.

The J gene is TRBJ1-2, the V gene TRBV6-6; the match to TRBD1 covers 9 bases. Looked up from germline, CDR1 is MNHNY and CDR2 is SVGAGI (reference sequence). The J segment lost 12 bases and the V segment lost 7 bases, leaving 9 bases of the junction unmatched. This CDR3 has 12 amino acids. The DNA of the CDR3 is TGTGCCAGCAACAGGGGGCAACTCGTCGACACCTTC. It encodes CASNRGQLVDTF.

This rearrangement joins TRBV30 to TRBJ1-1; a possible D gene is TRBD1 (6 bases). V was cut by 8 bases and J by 0 bases, with 13 bases left in between. There are 13 residues in the CDR3. The germline CDR1 and CDR2 sequences are GTSNPN and SVGIG (reference sequence). The CDR3 loop reads CASNRAVNTEAFF. The DNA of the CDR3 is TGTGCCAGTAACAGGGCCGTGAACACTGAAGCTTTCTTT.

This chain connects TRBV4-1 to TRBJ2-3; TRBD2 might be the D (5 bases). Germline V gives CDR1 MGHRA, CDR2 YSYEKL. V lost 4 bases to trimming and J lost 0 bases, with 14 bases between them. The CDR3 contains 16 residues. DNA of the CDR3: TGCGCCAGCAGCCTGACGCGGGCCCCTAGCACAGATACGCAGTATTTT. It is translated as CASSLTRAPSTDTQYF.

The rearrangement uses TRBV3-1 (or the pseudogene TRBV3-2) and TRBJ1-1, with TRBD1 as a possible D gene (5 bases). This CDR3 is 13 amino acids long. In germline, CDR1 is LGHDT, CDR2 YNNKEL (reference sequence). V lost 10 bases and J lost 4, with 16 bases in between. The CDR3 DNA reads TGTGCCACCAGACGGGGGGGAGGCACTGAAGCTTTCTTT. Translating it yields CATRRGGGTEAFF.

This chain joins TRBV11-3 and TRBJ1-5; 9 positions match TRBD1. The V segment lost 3 bases and the J segment 0 bases; nucleotides outside the gene matches: 15. This CDR3 is 20 amino acids long. Looked up from germline, CDR1 is SGHNT and CDR2 is YENEEA. CDR3 in amino acids: CASSFPYPGQGPYSNQPQHF. CDR3 bases: TGTGCCAGCAGCTTCCCTTACCCGGGACAGGGCCCTTATAGCAATCAGCCCCAGCATTTT. Full variable domain (missing parts from reference TRBV11-3 and TRBJ1-5): EAGVVQSPRYKIIEKKQPVAFWCNPISGHNTLYWYLQNLGQGPELLIRYENEEAVDDSQLPKDRFSAERLKGVDSTLKIQPAELGDSAVYLCASSFPYPGQGPYSNQPQHFGDGTRLSIL.

The chain couples TRBV28 to TRBJ1-2; no reliable D call. CDR1 and CDR2 (germline): MDHEN, SYDVKM. The V end lost 6 bases, the J end lost 1 base, and 12 bases lay between the germline ends. The CDR3 spans 14 residues. The CDR3 DNA reads as TGTGCCAGCAGCCGAGGACGGGATAACTATGGCTACACCTTC. Its translation is CASSRGRDNYGYTF.

The rearrangement uses TRBV5-1 and TRBJ1-4, with D possibly TRBD1 on 5 matching bases. Trimming left V 0 bases short and J 12 bases short, with 18 bases between. CDR1 SGHRS and CDR2 YFSETQ come from the germline V gene. The CDR3 runs to 15 residues. Here the CDR3 DNA reads TGCGCCAGCAGCTTGGAGGAGGGGACGGGGTCGGAACTGTTTTTT. Amino acids: CASSLEEGTGSELFF.

The chain is built from TRBV5-1 and TRBJ2-1; D may be TRBD2 (5 bases). This CDR3 contains 14 residues. V dropped 6 bases and J dropped 0 bases, with 10 bases sitting between them. In germline, CDR1 is SGHRS, CDR2 YFSETQ. CDR3 in amino acids: CASMEVSSYNEQFF. CDR3 DNA: TGCGCCAGCATGGAGGTGAGCTCCTACAATGAGCAGTTCTTC.

The genes are TRBV5-1 and TRBJ2-7; 10 nucleotides agree with TRBD1. Trimming removed 4 bases from V and 2 bases from J; junction bases left unmatched: 9. Germline values: CDR1 SGHRS, CDR2 YFSETQ. This CDR3 contains 16 residues. The CDR3 DNA follows: TGCGCCAGCAGCCTAGGCCCCGGACAGGGGGCCTACGAGCAGTACTTC. It codes for CASSLGPGQGAYEQYF.

This clone has just one count. This chain uses TRBV9 with TRBJ1-1; 7 nucleotides agree with TRBD1. The V gene end was trimmed by 2 bases and the J gene end by 2 bases; junction bases not matched to a gene: 6. There are 15 residues in the CDR3. Per the germline V gene, CDR1 is SGDLS and CDR2 is YYNGEE. Here the CDR3 DNA reads TGTGCCAGCAGCGTGGGGCGGACAGGTAACACTGAAGCTTTCTTT. It translates to CASSVGRTGNTEAFF.

The CDR3: CASSYVGGNTGELFF. The CDR3 DNA sequence: TGTGCCAGCAGTTACGTGGGGGGAAACACCGGGGAGCTGTTTTTT. This chain connects TRBV6-5 to TRBJ2-2; tentative D call: TRBD2 (6 bases). The CDR3 length is 15 residues. In germline, CDR1 is MNHEY, CDR2 SVGAGI. The V end lost 2 bases, the J end lost 2 bases, and 9 bases lay between the germline ends.